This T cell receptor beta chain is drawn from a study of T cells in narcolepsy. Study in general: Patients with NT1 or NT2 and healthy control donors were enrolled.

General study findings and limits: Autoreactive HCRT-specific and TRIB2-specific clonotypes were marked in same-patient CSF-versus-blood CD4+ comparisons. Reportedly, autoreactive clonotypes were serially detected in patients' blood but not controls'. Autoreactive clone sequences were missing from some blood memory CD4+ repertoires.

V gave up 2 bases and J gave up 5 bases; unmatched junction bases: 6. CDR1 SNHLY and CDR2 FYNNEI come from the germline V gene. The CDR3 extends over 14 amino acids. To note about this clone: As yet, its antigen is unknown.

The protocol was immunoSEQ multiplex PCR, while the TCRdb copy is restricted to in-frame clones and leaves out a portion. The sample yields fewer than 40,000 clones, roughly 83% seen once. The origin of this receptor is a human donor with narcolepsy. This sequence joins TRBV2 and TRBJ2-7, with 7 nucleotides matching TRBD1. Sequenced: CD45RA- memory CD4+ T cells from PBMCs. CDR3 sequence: CASSESGGIHEQYF. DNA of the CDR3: TGTGCCAGCAGTGAATCAGGGGGAATCCACGAGCAGTACTTC.